This entry lists 15 T cell receptor beta chains sequenced from one sample in a study of T-cell memory formation after mild COVID-19. MiXCR, run by TCRdb on the 5' RACE reads, gives a single entry per CDR3 protein. This table holds under 150,000 distinct CDR3 sequences, about 24% found once. Sequenced material: PBMCs or a T cell subset sorted from them (not recorded which). The source is a man in his late teens or twenties who had mild COVID-19 (a few samples of this study predate the infection). Cell type and time point are not known.

There are a few counts of this clonotype. The rearrangement uses TRBV28 and TRBJ1-5; D not resolved. The CDR3 contains 13 residues. The germline CDR1 and CDR2 sequences are MDHEN and SYDVKM. V lost 7 bases, J lost 4 bases, and 11 bases lay in between. The CDR3 loop is CASTPHGNQPQHF. The DNA of the CDR3 is TGTGCCAGCACCCCACACGGTAATCAGCCCCAGCATTTT.

This clonotype was detected a few times. The chain combines TRBV4-1 with TRBJ2-7, with TRBD1 as a possible D gene (6 bases). There are 14 residues in the CDR3. Trimming shortened V by 3 bases and J by 3 bases, and 12 bases separated the two germline ends. In germline, CDR1 is MGHRA, CDR2 YSYEKL. DNA of the CDR3: TGCGCCAGCAGCCATTCCGAGGGGGACTACGAGCAGTACTTC. Protein: CASSHSEGDYEQYF.

This clonotype occurred a few times. The chain recombines TRBV4-1 with TRBJ2-4; D is uncertain. CDR1 and CDR2 from the germline V gene are MGHRA and YSYEKL. V dropped 3 bases and J dropped 1 base, with 13 bases sitting between them. This CDR3 region has 16 residues. The CDR3 protein is CASSQTVEVAKNIQYF. For the CDR3, the DNA is TGCGCCAGCAGCCAGACCGTTGAAGTGGCCAAAAACATTCAGTACTTC.

This clonotype was observed many times. The rearrangement uses TRBV4-3 and TRBJ2-3, with 10 bases matching TRBD2. The CDR3 sequence is 16 residues long. The ends lost 1 base at V and 4 bases at J; junction bases unmatched: 5. In germline, CDR1 is LGHNA, CDR2 YSLEER. CDR3 sequence reads: CASSQVSGGASDTQYF. In DNA, the CDR3 is TGCGCCAGCAGCCAAGTCAGCGGGGGGGCCTCAGATACGCAGTATTTT.

As to this clonotype: One end of the junction is discordant with germline, which a read error may explain. The V and J genes are TRBV5-1 and TRBJ2-3, with D maybe TRBD1 (6 bases). The CDR3 has 15 residues. Germline lookup yields CDR1 SGHRS and CDR2 YFSETQ. In DNA form, the CDR3 reads TGCGCCAGCAGCTTGGAAGGACAGTTCACAGATACGCGGTATTTT. This encodes CASSLEGQFTDTRYF. The variable domain in full, completed from reference TRBV5-1 and TRBJ2-3, reads KAGVTQTPRYLIKTRGQQVTLSCSPISGHRSVSWYQQTPGQGLQFLFEYFSETQRNKGNFPGRFSGRQFSNSRSEMNVSTLELGDSALYLCASSLEGQFTDTRYFGPGTRLTVL.

This clonotype was picked up a small number of times. The rearrangement links TRBV24-1 to TRBJ2-2, with D possibly called TRBD1 or TRBD2 (5 bases each). This CDR3 is built from 17 residues. V lost 4 bases and J lost 1, with 15 bases in between. Germline V CDR1 and CDR2: KGHDR, SFDVKD. The CDR3 spells CATSDLRDGLNTGELFF. CDR3 sequence (DNA): TGTGCCACCAGTGACCTCCGGGACGGCCTGAACACCGGGGAGCTGTTTTTT.

The rearrangement joins TRBV4-2 to TRBJ2-5, with 8 positions matching TRBD2. With V trimmed by 10 bases and J by 7 bases, 14 bases remained unmatched. The CDR3 contains 14 residues. Germline V gene lookup returns CDR1 LGHNA and CDR2 YNFKEQ. The CDR3 loop reads CATRQRGPGGTQYF. CDR3 coding DNA: TGTGCCACTAGACAGCGGGGGCCTGGGGGGACCCAGTACTTC.

This clonotype was recorded a few times. J is TRBJ2-1 and V is TRBV6-2 or TRBV6-3; 9 bases align to TRBD1. Trimming took 5 bases from V and 6 from J; bases not matched to a gene: 11. The germline gives CDR1 MNHEY, CDR2 SVGEGT. The CDR3 totals 16 residues. As DNA, the CDR3 is TGTGCCAGCAGTACTCTCCGGGACAGGGACCTCAATGAGCAGTTCTTC. The encoded protein is CASSTLRDRDLNEQFF.

This clonotype showed up just a few times. The chain uses TRBV4-3 and TRBJ2-3; D possibly corresponds to TRBD2 (6 bases). Trimming removed 0 bases from V and 0 bases from J, with 10 bases in between. The CDR3 is 16 amino acids. The germline V gene has CDR1 LGHNA and CDR2 YSLEER. The CDR3 protein is CASSQEAGRSTDTQYF. CDR3 nucleotides: TGCGCCAGCAGCCAAGAGGCGGGGAGAAGCACAGATACGCAGTATTTT.

As regards this clonotype: One end of the junction does not line up with germline, which may come from a read error. This rearrangement joins TRBV6-6 to TRBJ1-5; no firm D call. The CDR3 totals 9 residues. CDR1 is MNHNY, CDR2 SVGAGI, per germline (reference sequence). The CDR3 DNA is TGTGCCAGCAGTCACTCCCAGCATTTT. Protein: CASSHSQHF.

The chain links TRBV7-8 to TRBJ2-7; the D gene is possibly TRBD1 (5 bases). Germline V gene sequence: CDR1 SGHVS, CDR2 FQNEAQ. There are 16 residues in the CDR3. Deletions cut 5 bases from V and 4 bases from J, with 21 bases between. For the CDR3, the DNA is TGTGCCAGCAGCCCCCCGGAGACAGTCTACTCTTACGAGCAGTACTTC. Amino acids: CASSPPETVYSYEQYF.

This sequence joins TRBV4-3 and TRBJ1-6; TRBD1 matches at 7 bases. Germline CDR1 reads LGHNA; CDR2 reads YSLEER. Trimming took 2 bases from V and 7 from J; bases not matched to a gene: 5. The CDR3 is 15 amino acids. CDR3: CASSQTQGRNSPLHF. DNA for the CDR3: TGCGCCAGCAGCCAAACACAGGGGCGAAATTCACCCCTCCACTTT.

V usage is TRBV5-1 and J usage is TRBJ2-2, with 10 bases identical to TRBD2. The CDR3 runs 18 residues. The V segment lost 0 bases and the J segment 3 bases; nucleotides outside the gene matches: 8. Germline CDR1 is SGHRS and CDR2 is YFSETQ. The CDR3: CASSLAGSGGADTGELFF. CDR3 nucleotide sequence: TGCGCCAGCAGCTTGGCCGGCAGCGGGGGGGCCGACACCGGGGAGCTGTTTTTT. Variable domain in full (rest from reference TRBV5-1 and TRBJ2-2): KAGVTQTPRYLIKTRGQQVTLSCSPISGHRSVSWYQQTPGQGLQFLFEYFSETQRNKGNFPGRFSGRQFSNSRSEMNVSTLELGDSALYLCASSLAGSGGADTGELFFGEGSRLTVL.

The table lists this clonotype with a few counts. V gene TRBV4-1 combines with J gene TRBJ1-2; a weak D match, TRBD1 (6 bases). V was pared by 1 base and J by 6 bases, with 9 bases between. Germline V gene data show CDR1 as MGHRA and CDR2 as YSYEKL. The length of the CDR3 is 13 residues. This CDR3 is CASSQGGGDGYTF. The CDR3 DNA reads TGCGCCAGCAGCCAAGGAGGGGGGGATGGCTACACCTTC.

In this sample, this clonotype turned up a few times. The chain has TRBV6-5 and TRBJ1-2, with D possibly matching TRBD1 (5 bases). CDR1 is MNHEY and CDR2 is SVGAGI in the germline V gene. V was pared by 0 bases and J by 0 bases, with 20 bases between. CDR3 length: 19 residues. The CDR3 region has the DNA TGTGCCAGCAGTTACTCGGGCTCGACGGGGCCGGGGGCTAACTATGGCTACACCTTC. The encoded protein is CASSYSGSTGPGANYGYTF.